This T cell receptor (beta chain) was recorded in a study of response to subunit inactivated influenza vaccine. Overall study findings and caveats: Every seasonal influenza vaccination brings in few new T cells, the authors suggested.

The CDR3 is 16 amino acids. Germline CDR1 and CDR2: SNHLY and FYNNEI. The ends lost 1 base at V and 5 bases at J; junction bases unmatched: 8. TCRdb ran MiXCR on the RT-PCR reads and lists one entry per CDR3 protein. The sample consists of almost 600,000 distinct CDR3 sequences, 14% of them appearing once. This clonotype was counted between two and nine times. No antigen is known for it. This sequence originates from a man in his forties or fifties who received an inactivated influenza vaccine. The chain employs TRBV2 and TRBJ1-5, with 7 bases identical to TRBD1. The sequenced sample was PBMCs from blood, obtained 11 to 12 days after vaccination. CDR3 region: CASSEGTYRGDQPQHF. In DNA, the CDR3 is TGTGCCAGCAGTGAAGGGACCTACAGGGGCGATCAGCCCCAGCATTTT.